This is a list of T cell receptor beta chains from one sample in a study of blood T cell repertoires in COVID-19. Sequencing used immunoSEQ multiplex PCR; TCRdb keeps in-frame clones, though not all of them. This table holds about 250,000 clones, around nine tenths found once. Sequenced sample: PBMCs or T cells enriched from blood (not recorded which). The receptors originated from a woman younger than 45 with acute COVID-19. Both conserved end residues are trimmed from each CDR3. Fields, in order: V gene, CDR3 length, CDR3 protein.

TRBV6-2/TRBV6-3 15 ASSYRLGRGENTEAF
TRBV6-5 12 ASFDSGGAYEQF
TRBV5-6 11 ASSLGTNTEAF
TRBV9 10 ASSLANYGYT
TRBV13 13 ASSPDILATDTQY
TRBV29-1 10 SVKSGGTEAF
TRBV6-5 13 ATRDSSRGLYGYT
TRBV6-5 13 ASSYSWRGGYEQY
TRBV7-9 12 ASSFGTPGNTIY
TRBV13 15 ASSELRDRGVEAKLF
TRBV5-5 14 ASSSSGRVSTGELF
TRBV10-1 12 ASSESGGWSEAF
TRBV7-8 11 ASSDRGSYEQY
TRBV5-1 13 ASSHDGGIGQPQH